The 16 T cell receptor beta chains below were found in one sample sequenced in a study of blood T cell repertoires in COVID-19. The assay was immunoSEQ multiplex PCR, and TCRdb's table has in-frame clones only and misses some. This table has 110,000 or so clones, 81% appearing once. Sequencing used peripheral blood. These receptors all come from a man aged 45-65 years with acute or convalescent COVID-19.

The chain has TRBV28 and TRBJ1-2; 8 positions match TRBD1. The CDR3 is made up of 15 amino acids. Trimming removed 4 bases from V and 11 bases from J; junction bases left unmatched: 15. The germline gives CDR1 MDHEN, CDR2 SYDVKM. CDR3: CASSSQDRVKEGYTF. Here the CDR3 DNA reads TGTGCCAGCAGTTCTCAGGACAGGGTGAAAGAAGGTTACACCTTC.

The chain couples TRBV6-2 or TRBV6-3 to TRBJ2-1; 14 bases agree with TRBD2. Germline assignment: CDR1 MNHEY and CDR2 SVGEGT. The CDR3 loop spans 15 amino acids. The junction had 6 bases not matched to a gene; V was cut back by 5 bases and J by 9 bases. The CDR3 DNA is TGTGCCAGCAGTAAGACTAGCGGGGGGGGAATTGAGCAGTTCTTC. Protein sequence: CASSKTSGGGIEQFF.

The chain carries TRBV6-5 and TRBJ1-6, with 9 bases identical to TRBD1. The germline gives CDR1 MNHEY, CDR2 SVGAGI. V was clipped by 8 bases and J by 7 bases; unmatched bases: 6. The CDR3 has 14 residues. In DNA form, the CDR3 reads TGTGCCAGCGAGCCAGGACAGGGGAATTCACCCCTCCACTTT. It encodes CASEPGQGNSPLHF.

This clone was found once. The gene calls are TRBV21-1 and TRBJ1-1; the table's D gene call, TRBD1, was not cross checked with the DNA. TRBV21-1 corresponds to a pseudogene. The CDR3 runs to 17 residues. The CDR3 protein is CASSKRAQTGGGLQAFF. In DNA form, the CDR3 reads TGTGCCAGCAGCAAAAGGGCCCAGACAGGGGGCGGATTACAAGCTTTCTTT.

This clone has just one count. The gene calls are TRBV6-2 or TRBV6-3 and TRBJ1-5; no definite D call. The germline V gene has CDR1 MNHEY and CDR2 SVGEGT. V lost 0 bases, J lost 5 bases, and 8 bases lay in between. The CDR3 runs to 14 residues. Here the CDR3 reads CASSYSRGYQPQHF. DNA for the CDR3: TGTGCCAGCAGTTACTCTCGGGGTTATCAGCCCCAGCATTTT.

The chain recombines TRBV11-2 with TRBJ2-7; 9 bases agree with TRBD1. With 5 bases clipped from V and 1 base from J, the junction kept 12 bases outside the gene matches. Germline V gene lookup returns CDR1 SGHAT and CDR2 FQNNGV. This CDR3 region has 17 residues. DNA for the CDR3: TGTGCCAGCAGCAACCGCTGGGGACAGGGAGGGTCCTACGAGCAGTACGTC. This gives the protein CASSNRWGQGGSYEQYV.

V gene TRBV5-1 combines with J gene TRBJ1-3; D remains unclear. V shed 4 bases and J shed 6 bases, with 17 bases lying between them. Germline loops: CDR1 SGHRS, CDR2 YFSETQ. CDR3 length: 15 residues. CDR3 region: CASSQSISAENTIYF. The CDR3 DNA follows: TGCGCCAGCAGCCAGTCGATATCTGCAGAAAACACCATATATTTT.

This chain joins TRBV5-1 and TRBJ1-4; D possibly corresponds to TRBD1 (6 bases). With 3 bases removed from V and 8 bases from J, the gap between germline ends came to 20 bases. The CDR3 runs to 16 residues. Germline V gene lookup returns CDR1 SGHRS and CDR2 YFSETQ. The CDR3 protein is CASSSQGGGAGEKLFF. The DNA for the CDR3 is TGCGCCAGCAGCTCCCAAGGAGGGGGGGCAGGGGAAAAACTGTTTTTT.

The table lists this clone with a count of one. This CDR3 is CASSQEVGSGGARELFF. CDR3 in DNA: TGTGCCAGCAGCCAAGAGGTGGGGAGCGGGGGGGCCCGGGAGCTGTTTTTT. V gene TRBV3-1 (or the pseudogene TRBV3-2) combines with J gene TRBJ2-2; 10 bases fit TRBD2. V lost 0 bases to trimming and J lost 9 bases; unmatched junction nucleotides: 10. The CDR3 has 17 residues. The germline V gene has CDR1 LGHDT and CDR2 YNNKEL (reference sequence).

This chain joins TRBV11-2 and TRBJ1-6, with 7 positions matching TRBD1. The CDR3 is 18 residues long. Per the germline V gene, CDR1 is SGHAT and CDR2 is FQNNGV. Unmatched junction bases numbered 10, after V lost 5 bases and J lost 0 bases. The CDR3 sequence is CASSPRAQGSSYNSPLHF. CDR3 nucleotide sequence: TGTGCCAGCAGCCCAAGGGCACAGGGGAGCTCCTATAATTCACCCCTCCACTTT.

The chain has TRBV6-5 and TRBJ1-5, with 7 bases that match TRBD1. Unmatched junction bases numbered 12, after V lost 9 bases and J lost 4 bases. There are 15 residues in the CDR3. The germline CDR1 and CDR2 sequences are MNHEY and SVGAGI. CDR3 DNA: TGTGCCAGTTCTCCCTCCAGGGGGAGTAATCAGCCCCAGCATTTT. Translated: CASSPSRGSNQPQHF.

CDR3 DNA: TGTGCCAGCAGCGCGAATTCGGGGAGCTACGAGCAGTACTTC. Its translation is CASSANSGSYEQYF. The V call is TRBV4-2, the J call TRBJ2-7, with D possibly TRBD2 on 5 matching bases. The CDR3 consists of 14 residues. In germline, CDR1 is LGHNA, CDR2 YNFKEQ. Deletions cut 5 bases from V and 3 bases from J, with 14 bases between.

This chain joins TRBV21-1 and TRBJ2-5; no DNA check was done on the table's D call, TRBD2. TRBV21-1 is a pseudogene locus. The CDR3 is made up of 16 amino acids. CDR3 protein: CASSKVKRGPRETQYF. In DNA, the CDR3 is TGTGCCAGCAGCAAAGTTAAGCGGGGGCCGCGAGAGACCCAGTACTTC.

The rearrangement links TRBV5-6 to TRBJ1-2; TRBD1 might be the D (5 bases). From germline, CDR1 is SGHDT and CDR2 YYEEEE. Trimming took 3 bases from V and 1 from J, leaving 7 bases between them. The CDR3 consists of 13 residues. As DNA, the CDR3 is TGTGCCAGCAGCTATCAGGGTAACTATGGCTACACCTTC. Protein: CASSYQGNYGYTF.

The CDR3 is CASSLGPSTFDRAGKLFF. CDR3 DNA sequence: TGTGCCAGCAGCTTAGGCCCTAGCACCTTTGACAGGGCCGGAAAACTGTTTTTT. This chain uses TRBV13 with TRBJ1-4, with TRBD1 identical over 7 bases. V trimming: 0 bases; J trimming: 10 bases; junction bases outside the gene matches: 17. The germline V gene encodes CDR1 PRHDT and CDR2 FYEKMQ (reference sequence). The CDR3 extends over 18 amino acids.

The V gene is TRBV6-4, the J gene TRBJ1-4; TRBD1 is a possible D gene (6 bases). The CDR3 extends over 13 amino acids. Germline CDR1 and CDR2: MRHNA and SNTAGT. Trimming cost V 4 bases and J 8 bases, with 11 bases left between them. CDR3 sequence: CASSAERGEKLFF. CDR3 DNA: TGTGCCAGCAGTGCCGAGAGGGGGGAAAAACTGTTTTTT.